This TCR beta chain was profiled in a study of T cells after yellow fever vaccination. Regarding the study as a whole: Most clones from primary vaccination resurfaced after the booster (approximately 95% CD4, approximately 87% CD8).

At least ten counts were recorded for this clonotype. As yet, its antigen is unknown. Via MiXCR, TCRdb re-called the 5' RACE reads, giving one row per CDR3 protein. The data show around 260,000 distinct CDR3 sequences, 5.2% seen once. Germline V gene data show CDR1 as MGHRA and CDR2 as YSYEKL. V was shortened by 4 bases and J by 5 bases, with 32 bases between the two germline ends. CDR3 length: 20 amino acids. The sample consisted of CD4+ T cells sorted from PBMCs, taken on the day of the yellow fever booster vaccination. The TCR comes from a young man who received the YFV17D yellow fever vaccine. The chain carries TRBV4-1 and TRBJ2-5, with D possibly being TRBD2 (6 bases). The CDR3 nucleotides read TGCGCCAGCAGCCCCCTCGTCCCCTTTCTAAGGACGTCTAGCGTGGAGACCCAGTACTTC. Encoded protein: CASSPLVPFLRTSSVETQYF.